Reported below is one TCR beta chain. What it recognizes is unknown. Germline-derived CDR1 and CDR2 are MNHEY and SVGAGI. The V gene lost 6 bases and the J gene lost 1 base, with 10 bases spanning the gap. The CDR3 consists of 13 residues. This sample is drawn from a study of OX40 agonist ivuxolimab in advanced cancers. Study-wide findings and caveats: Dosing at 0.1 to 3.0 mg/kg was accompanied by clonal expansion of CD4+ and CD8+ blood T cells by week 6.

Blood got drawn at baseline, again on cycle 4 day 1, and then on cycle 7 day 1. Profiling relied on immunoSEQ multiplex PCR, and the TCRdb table lists in-frame clones only, not all of them. The sample consists of over 90,000 clones, less than 95% of them appearing once. The source was CD4+ or CD8+ T cells sorted from blood, collected in a trial of the OX40 agonist ivuxolimab. The clonotype comes from an adult with an advanced solid tumor such as melanoma, head and neck, liver or kidney cancer. This chain connects TRBV6-5 to TRBJ2-7, with D perhaps matching TRBD2 (6 bases). CDR3 in amino acids: CASRRGTSYEQYF. CDR3 in DNA: TGTGCCAGCAGGCGAGGGACTTCCTACGAGCAGTACTTC.